Listed here are 8 T cell receptor beta chains from one sample, sequenced in a study of T cells after yellow fever vaccination. TCRdb re-called the 5' RACE reads with MiXCR, one entry per CDR3 protein. The sample records about 73,000 distinct CDR3 sequences, 7.5% to 9% being singletons. This material consisted of CD8+ T cells sorted from PBMCs, taken on the day of the yellow fever booster vaccination. Receptors originate from a man aged 25-45 years who received the YFV17D yellow fever vaccine.

Worth noting for this clonotype: This clone may be a read error of a much larger clone one base away. The chain is built from TRBV27 and TRBJ1-6; D ambiguous. CDR1 MNHEY and CDR2 SMNVEV come from the germline V gene (reference sequence). V shed 6 bases and J shed 11 bases, with 11 bases lying between them. This CDR3 spans 12 amino acids. CDR3 region: CASRGIRAPLHF. In DNA form, the CDR3 reads TGTGCCAGCAGGGGCATCCGAGCACCCCTCCACTTT.

The chain employs TRBV7-2 and TRBJ2-3; no clear D. Germline V gene sequence: CDR1 SGHTA, CDR2 FQGNSA. CDR3 length equals 11 residues. Trimming cost V 11 bases and J 6 bases, with 12 bases left between them. The CDR3 sequence is CAGSPADTQYF. CDR3 DNA: TGTGCCGGCTCACCCGCGGATACGCAGTATTTT.

The DNA of the CDR3 is TGCGCCAGCAGCTCGGAGCCGTTTTACAATGAGCAGTTCTTC. This codes for CASSSEPFYNEQFF. The chain carries TRBV5-1 and TRBJ2-1; no reliable D call. The V and J ends lost 3 bases and 4 bases respectively, with 11 bases between them. The CDR3 totals 14 residues. CDR1 SGHRS and CDR2 YFSETQ come from the germline V gene.

This clonotype has a count of ten or more. This rearrangement joins TRBV5-1 to TRBJ2-2; D perhaps matches TRBD2 (5 bases). V lost 0 bases to trimming and J lost 6 bases, with 6 bases between them. Germline-derived CDR1 and CDR2 are SGHRS and YFSETQ. CDR3 length equals 13 residues. The chain's CDR3 is CASSLGESGELFF. CDR3 nucleotide sequence: TGCGCCAGCAGCTTGGGGGAGTCCGGGGAGCTGTTTTTT. The full variable domain, completed using reference TRBV5-1 and TRBJ2-2, is KAGVTQTPRYLIKTRGQQVTLSCSPISGHRSVSWYQQTPGQGLQFLFEYFSETQRNKGNFPGRFSGRQFSNSRSEMNVSTLELGDSALYLCASSLGESGELFFGEGSRLTVL.

This chain uses TRBV7-9 with TRBJ2-6, with D perhaps matching TRBD1 (6 bases). This CDR3 is built from 16 residues. V gave up 5 bases and J gave up 0 bases, with 11 bases separating them. Germline CDR1 SEHNR, CDR2 FQNEAQ (reference sequence). The DNA for the CDR3 is TGTGCCAGCAGCCTCACAGGGCCCTCTGGGGCCAACGTCCTGACTTTC. Protein: CASSLTGPSGANVLTF. Filled out from reference TRBV7-9 and TRBJ2-6, the complete variable domain reads DTGVSQNPRHKITKRGQNVTFRCDPISEHNRLYWYRQTLGQGPEFLTYFQNEAQLEKSRLLSDRFSAERPKGSFSTLEIQRTEQGDSAMYLCASSLTGPSGANVLTFGAGSRLTVL.

In this sample, this clonotype turned up many times. This rearrangement joins TRBV28 to TRBJ2-7, with D possibly being TRBD2 (6 bases). In germline, CDR1 is MDHEN, CDR2 SYDVKM. There are 14 residues in the CDR3. Trimming stripped 6 bases from V and 1 base from J, with 13 bases between. CDR3 protein: CASSGSSRSYEQYF. CDR3 sequence (DNA): TGTGCCAGCAGCGGGAGTTCGCGTTCCTACGAGCAGTACTTC.

The V gene is TRBV7-7, the J gene TRBJ2-3; tentatively, D is TRBD2 (6 bases). Trimming cost V 2 bases and J 0 bases, with 18 bases left between them. The CDR3 runs to 18 residues. The germline V gene has CDR1 SSHAT and CDR2 FNYEAQ (reference sequence). The CDR3 loop reads CASSLSFAEGGSTDTQYF. In DNA form, the CDR3 reads TGTGCCAGCAGCTTATCTTTTGCGGAGGGCGGAAGCACAGATACGCAGTATTTT.

The sample holds a few counts of this clonotype. This chain connects TRBV6-5 to TRBJ2-3, with 7 bases lining up with TRBD2. The CDR3 sequence is 15 residues long. Germline-derived CDR1 and CDR2 are MNHEY and SVGAGI. Unmatched junction bases numbered 3, after V lost 1 base and J lost 2 bases. DNA for the CDR3: TGTGCCAGCAGTTACTGGGCGGGAGTCACAGATACGCAGTATTTT. This translates into CASSYWAGVTDTQYF.